This T cell receptor (beta chain) comes out of a study of CD8 T cells in Susac syndrome. Whole-study context: At the time of blood draw, patients with Susac syndrome were therapy-naive, receiving corticosteroids, or receiving intravenous immunoglobulin alone.

The RNA input was roughly 0.45 to 1 ug, and it was reverse transcribed with random hexamers. With immunoSEQ multiplex PCR, TCR beta CDR3 was amplified across 54 Vbeta and 13 Jbeta. Each CDR3 protein gets one entry after TCRdb re-called the immunoSEQ multiplex PCR reads with MiXCR. This table has tens of thousands of distinct CDR3 sequences, 85% to 95% appearing once. Comments on this clonotype: Antigen unknown.

Germline V CDR1 and CDR2: PRHDT, FYEKMQ (reference sequence). The CDR3 runs to 15 residues. The ends lost 6 bases at V and 1 base at J; junction bases unmatched: 7. Study outcomes and limitations: Among people with Susac, CD8+ clonal expansion was greatest in TEMRA cells and active patients.

The chain is built from TRBV13 and TRBJ2-7; 9 bases map to TRBD1. The receptor was isolated from a human donor with Susac syndrome. Sequencing input: CD8+ T cells from PBMCs. The CDR3 reads CASSSRDRASYEQYF. CDR3 bases: TGTGCCAGCAGTTCTCGGGACAGGGCGTCCTACGAGCAGTACTTC.